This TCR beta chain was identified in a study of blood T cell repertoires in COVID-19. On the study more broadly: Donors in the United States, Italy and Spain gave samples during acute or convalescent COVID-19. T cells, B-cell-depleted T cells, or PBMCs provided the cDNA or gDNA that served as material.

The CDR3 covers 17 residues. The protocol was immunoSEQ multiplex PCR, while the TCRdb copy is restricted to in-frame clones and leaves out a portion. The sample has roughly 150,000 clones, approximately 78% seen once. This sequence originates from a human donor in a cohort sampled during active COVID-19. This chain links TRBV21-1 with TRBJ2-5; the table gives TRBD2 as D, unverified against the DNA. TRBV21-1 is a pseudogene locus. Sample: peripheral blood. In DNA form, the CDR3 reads TGTGCCAGCAGCGGAAGAAGGACTGCTTCCTATCAAGAGACCCAGTACTTC. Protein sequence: CASSGRRTASYQETQYF.